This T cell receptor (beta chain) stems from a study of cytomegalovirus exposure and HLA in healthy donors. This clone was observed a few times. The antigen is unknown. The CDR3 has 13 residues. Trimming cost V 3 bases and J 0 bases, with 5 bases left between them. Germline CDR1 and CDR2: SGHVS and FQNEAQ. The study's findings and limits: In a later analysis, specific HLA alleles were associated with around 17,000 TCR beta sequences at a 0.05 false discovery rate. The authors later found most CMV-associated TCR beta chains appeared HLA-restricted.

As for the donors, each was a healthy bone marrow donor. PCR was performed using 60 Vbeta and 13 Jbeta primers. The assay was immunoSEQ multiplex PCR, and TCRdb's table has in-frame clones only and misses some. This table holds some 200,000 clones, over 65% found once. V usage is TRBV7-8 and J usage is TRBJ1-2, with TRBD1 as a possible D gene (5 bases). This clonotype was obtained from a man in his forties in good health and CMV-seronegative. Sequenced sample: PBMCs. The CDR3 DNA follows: TGTGCCAGCAGCTTGGACACTAACTATGGCTACACCTTC. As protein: CASSLDTNYGYTF. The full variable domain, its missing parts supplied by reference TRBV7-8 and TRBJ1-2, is GAGVSQSPRYKVAKRGQDVALRCDPISGHVSLFWYQQALGQGPEFLTYFQNEAQLDKSGLPSDRFFAERPEGSVSTLKIQRTQQEDSAVYLCASSLDTNYGYTFGSGTRLTVV.